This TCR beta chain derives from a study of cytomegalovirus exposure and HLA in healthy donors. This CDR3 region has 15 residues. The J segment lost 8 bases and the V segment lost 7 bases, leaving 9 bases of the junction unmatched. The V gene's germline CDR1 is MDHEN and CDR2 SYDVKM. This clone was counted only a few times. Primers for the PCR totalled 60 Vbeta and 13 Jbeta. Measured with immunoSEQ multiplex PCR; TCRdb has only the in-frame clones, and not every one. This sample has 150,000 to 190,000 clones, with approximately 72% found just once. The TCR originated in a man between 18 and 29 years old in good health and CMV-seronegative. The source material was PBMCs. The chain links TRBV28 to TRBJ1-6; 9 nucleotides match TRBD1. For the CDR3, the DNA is TGTGCCAGCACGCCCGACAGGGGGAGCGATTCACCCCTCCACTTT. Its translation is CASTPDRGSDSPLHF.